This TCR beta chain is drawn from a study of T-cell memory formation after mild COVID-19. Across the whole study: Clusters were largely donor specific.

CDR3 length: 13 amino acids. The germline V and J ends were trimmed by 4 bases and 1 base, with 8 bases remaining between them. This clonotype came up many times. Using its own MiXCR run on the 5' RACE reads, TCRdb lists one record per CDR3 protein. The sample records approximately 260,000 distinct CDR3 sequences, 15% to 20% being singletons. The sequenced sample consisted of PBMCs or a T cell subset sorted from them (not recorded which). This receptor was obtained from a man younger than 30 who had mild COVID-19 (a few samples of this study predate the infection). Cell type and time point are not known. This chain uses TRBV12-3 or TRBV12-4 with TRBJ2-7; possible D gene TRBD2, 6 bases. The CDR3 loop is CASSYAGSYEQYV. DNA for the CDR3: TGTGCCAGCAGTTATGCGGGATCCTACGAGCAGTACGTC.